This T cell receptor (beta chain) was sequenced for a study of blood T cell repertoires in COVID-19. Study-wide context: Spain, Italy and the United States supplied samples that represented acute and convalescent COVID-19. Sample material is recorded as cDNA or gDNA derived from T cells, B-cell-depleted T cells, or PBMCs.

The CDR3 consists of 18 residues. Germline CDR1 MRHNA, CDR2 SNTAGT. J lost 0 bases, V lost 4 bases, and 7 bases had no gene match. In the authors' methods: Nucleated cell number was recorded as an estimate derived from reference gene primer amplification. Sequencing was performed with immunoSEQ multiplex PCR; in TCRdb, only in-frame clones are kept and a portion is missing. V and J calls and clone size are those listed in that table; D and trimming were worked out from the DNA. The repertoire holds more than 250,000 clones, with about 84% as singletons. Sequenced material: peripheral blood. The chain has TRBV6-4 and TRBJ2-3; 13 bases match TRBD2. The TCR originated in a woman aged 50 to 60 with acute or convalescent COVID-19. CDR3 protein: CASSARLAGGASTDTQYF. The CDR3 DNA sequence: TGTGCCAGCAGTGCCAGACTAGCGGGAGGTGCTAGCACAGATACGCAGTATTTT.